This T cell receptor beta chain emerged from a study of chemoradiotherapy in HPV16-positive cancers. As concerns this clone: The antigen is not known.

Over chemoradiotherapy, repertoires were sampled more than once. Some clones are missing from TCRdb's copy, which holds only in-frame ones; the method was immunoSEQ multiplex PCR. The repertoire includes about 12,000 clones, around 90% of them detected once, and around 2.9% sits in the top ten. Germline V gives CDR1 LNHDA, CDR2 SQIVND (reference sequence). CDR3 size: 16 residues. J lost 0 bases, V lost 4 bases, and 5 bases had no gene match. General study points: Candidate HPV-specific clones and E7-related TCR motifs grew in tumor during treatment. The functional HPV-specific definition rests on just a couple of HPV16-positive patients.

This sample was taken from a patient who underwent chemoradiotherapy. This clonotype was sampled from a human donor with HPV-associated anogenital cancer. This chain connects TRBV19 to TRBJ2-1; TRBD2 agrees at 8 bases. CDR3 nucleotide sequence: TGTGCCAGTAGTAACTTAGCGGGAAGCTCCTACAATGAGCAGTTCTTC. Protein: CASSNLAGSSYNEQFF.